Shown below are 26 T cell receptor beta chains from a single sample sequenced in a study. MiXCR, run by TCRdb on the 5' RACE reads, gives a single entry per CDR3 protein. The data contain some 9,200 distinct CDR3 sequences, around 53% of them singletons. The sorted Tregs were CD4+CD25+CD127-/low cells. Sequenced material: Tregs sorted from a lymph node. Receptor source: a female donor with breast cancer.

V and J are TRBV6-1 and TRBJ2-3, with 8 bases lining up with TRBD2. The germline V gene has CDR1 MNHNS and CDR2 SASEGT. This CDR3 comprises 15 residues. V lost 2 bases to trimming and J lost 4 bases; unmatched junction nucleotides: 5. CDR3 sequence (DNA): TGTGCCAGCAGTGAACAAGCGGGAGCCCCAGATACGCAGTATTTT. Translating gives CASSEQAGAPDTQYF.

V gene TRBV27 combines with J gene TRBJ1-5; D is unclear. The ends were cut back, 7 bases at V and 4 bases at J, with 11 bases in the middle. Germline lookup yields CDR1 MNHEY and CDR2 SMNVEV (reference sequence). The CDR3 sequence is 13 residues long. The CDR3 protein is CASTSHRNQPQHF. The CDR3 bases are TGTGCCAGCACCAGCCACAGAAATCAGCCCCAGCATTTT.

The chain combines TRBV9 with TRBJ2-3; tentative D call: TRBD2 (6 bases). V lost 0 bases and J 0 bases, leaving 8 bases between the germline ends. The CDR3 contains 15 residues. CDR1 and CDR2 (germline): SGDLS, YYNGEE. Here the CDR3 DNA reads TGTGCCAGCAGCGTAGCCGGGACTAGCACAGATACGCAGTATTTT. It codes for CASSVAGTSTDTQYF.

This chain links TRBV10-3 with TRBJ1-1; D gene unclear. The V gene's germline CDR1 is ENHRY and CDR2 SYGVKD. The CDR3 spans 13 residues. Trimming took 5 bases from V and 1 from J, leaving 8 bases between them. The CDR3 DNA reads TGTGCCATCAGTTCACACCAGAACACTGAAGCTTTCTTT. Translating it yields CAISSHQNTEAFF.

This clonotype was recorded a few times. J is TRBJ2-7 and V is TRBV5-1; D is unresolved. CDR1 SGHRS and CDR2 YFSETQ come from the germline V gene. The CDR3 runs 14 residues. V was pared by 0 bases and J by 2 bases, with 9 bases between. The CDR3 sequence is CASSLVGLAYEQYF. The DNA for the CDR3 is TGCGCCAGCAGCTTGGTGGGGTTGGCCTACGAGCAGTACTTC.

The V call is TRBV12-3 or TRBV12-4, the J call TRBJ2-7, with a weak D call TRBD2 (6 bases). The CDR3 is made up of 13 amino acids. Trimming removed 2 bases from V and 6 bases from J, with 11 bases in between. CDR3 DNA sequence: TGTGCCAGCAGTTTAATTCAGGGAGGCGAGCAGTACGTC. The encoded protein is CASSLIQGGEQYV.

The genes are TRBV10-3 and TRBJ1-5; 11 bases fit TRBD1. Germline lookup yields CDR1 ENHRY and CDR2 SYGVKD. The V gene end was trimmed by 2 bases and the J gene end by 0 bases; junction bases not matched to a gene: 3. This CDR3 contains 17 residues. The CDR3 reads CAISEGGQGVSNQPQHF. For the CDR3, the DNA is TGTGCCATCAGTGAGGGGGGACAGGGGGTTAGCAATCAGCCCCAGCATTTT.

This clonotype showed up just a few times. The chain joins TRBV4-3 to TRBJ2-2; 13 bases align to TRBD2. This CDR3 has 19 amino acids. Germline-derived CDR1 and CDR2 are LGHNA and YSLEER. With V trimmed by 3 bases and J by 7 bases, 14 bases remained unmatched. CDR3 region: CASSHYLLAGGPVGGELFF. The DNA for the CDR3 is TGCGCCAGCAGCCATTACCTACTAGCGGGAGGGCCGGTCGGCGGGGAGCTGTTTTTT.

The genes are TRBV4-2 and TRBJ2-5; either TRBD1 or TRBD2 may supply D (5 bases each). V lost 4 bases and J 6 bases, leaving 18 bases between the germline ends. CDR3 length: 15 amino acids. Germline V gives CDR1 LGHNA, CDR2 YNFKEQ. The CDR3 loop is CASSPSTWGKKTQYF. CDR3 DNA: TGTGCCAGCAGCCCCTCTACGTGGGGGAAGAAGACCCAGTACTTC.

The J gene is TRBJ2-1, the V gene TRBV20-1; D not certain. The CDR3 has 13 residues. Germline V gene data show CDR1 as DFQATT and CDR2 as SNEGSKA (reference sequence). Trimming stripped 0 bases from V and 0 bases from J, with 3 bases between. In DNA form, the CDR3 reads TGCAGTGCTAGAGAGCTCTCCTACAATGAGCAGTTCTTC. This translates into CSARELSYNEQFF.

The chain employs TRBV12-3 or TRBV12-4 and TRBJ2-5; no firm D call. The CDR3 has 11 residues. V was shortened by 3 bases and J by 5 bases, with 4 bases between the two germline ends. The CDR3 sequence is CASSFMETQYF. CDR3 coding DNA: TGTGCCAGCAGTTTCATGGAGACCCAGTACTTC.

The chain uses TRBV6-1 and TRBJ2-6, with D tentatively TRBD1 (7 bases). Germline CDR1 and CDR2: MNHNS and SASEGT. The CDR3 is 18 residues long. V lost 4 bases and J 0 bases, leaving 16 bases between the germline ends. The chain's CDR3 is CASSGGTAAISGANVLTF. CDR3 DNA: TGTGCCAGCAGTGGCGGGACAGCAGCTATCTCTGGGGCCAACGTCCTGACTTTC.

The rearrangement joins TRBV20-1 to TRBJ2-1, with D unclear. Germline V lookup: CDR1 DFQATT, CDR2 SNEGSKA (reference sequence). This CDR3 spans 13 amino acids. Trimming shortened V by 3 bases and J by 7 bases, and 13 bases separated the two germline ends. The CDR3 sequence: CSARVQIHNEQFF. DNA of the CDR3: TGCAGTGCTAGGGTCCAAATCCATAATGAGCAGTTCTTC.

The chain carries TRBV28 and TRBJ2-1; 11 positions match TRBD2. Losses at the gene ends were 2 bases for V and 1 base for J; bases not matched to a gene: 13. Germline loops: CDR1 MDHEN, CDR2 SYDVKM. CDR3 size: 20 residues. The CDR3 DNA follows: TGTGCCAGCAGTTTACCCCTCAGAGATAGCGGGAGGGGGTCCTACAATGAGCAGTTCTTC. It specifies CASSLPLRDSGRGSYNEQFF.

This clonotype occurred a few times. This chain uses TRBV6-6 with TRBJ1-2, with TRBD1 identical over 8 bases. Looked up from germline, CDR1 is MNHNY and CDR2 is SVGAGI (reference sequence). Germline trimming cut 9 bases from V and 0 bases from J; bases unmatched to any gene: 9. The CDR3 has 15 residues. The CDR3 region has the DNA TGTGCCAGTTCGGGACAGGACGGAGCTAACTATGGCTACACCTTC. Residues: CASSGQDGANYGYTF.

This sequence joins TRBV29-1 and TRBJ2-3; 12 nucleotides match TRBD2. The CDR3 length is 15 residues. Germline lookup yields CDR1 SQVTM and CDR2 ANQGSEA. Trimming removed 7 bases from V and 5 bases from J; junction bases left unmatched: 10. The CDR3 loop is CSAGASGRAVDTQYF. DNA of the CDR3: TGCAGCGCTGGAGCTAGCGGGAGGGCGGTAGATACGCAGTATTTT.

The chain has TRBV7-2 and TRBJ2-1; 11 bases line up with TRBD2. After removal of 5 bases from V and 8 bases from J, the junction contained 8 bases not matched to a gene. CDR3 length: 15 amino acids. CDR1 is SGHTA and CDR2 is FQGNSA in the germline V gene. CDR3 protein: CASSVGTSGRHEQFF. The CDR3 coding sequence is TGTGCCAGCAGCGTGGGAACTAGCGGGAGACATGAGCAGTTCTTC.

This clonotype has a handful of counts. The chain uses TRBV4-2 and TRBJ2-3, with 9 bases fitting TRBD2. The CDR3 spans 18 residues. The germline V gene has CDR1 LGHNA and CDR2 YNFKEQ. J gave up 2 bases and V 0 bases, and 9 bases lay outside the gene matches. This CDR3 is CASSQDFSASGNTDTQYF. The CDR3, as DNA: TGTGCCAGCAGCCAAGATTTTTCGGCTAGCGGGAACACAGATACGCAGTATTTT.

CDR3 coding DNA: TGTGCCAGCAGCTCCCCGACTAGCGGGGAGCAGTTCTTC. Amino acids: CASSSPTSGEQFF. The chain combines TRBV7-3 with TRBJ2-1; TRBD2 agrees at 10 bases. The germline gives CDR1 SGHTA, CDR2 FQGTGA. The trim removed 4 bases at V and 10 bases at J, leaving 4 bases unmatched. There are 13 residues in the CDR3.

As concerns this clonotype: The CDR3 end shows no conserved phenylalanine or tryptophan, and so a read error is likely. The rearrangement joins TRBV4-3 to TRBJ2-3, with 9 bases lining up with TRBD2. This CDR3 comprises 15 residues. The V segment lost 0 bases and the J segment 11 bases; nucleotides outside the gene matches: 9. Germline V gene lookup returns CDR1 LGHNA and CDR2 YSLEER. This chain's CDR3 is CASSQDRLAEPRQYC. The CDR3 DNA reads TGCGCCAGCAGCCAAGATCGACTAGCGGAGCCCAGGCAGTATTGT.

The chain employs TRBV18 and TRBJ1-2; no firm D call. The germline gives CDR1 KGHSH, CDR2 LQKENI. The germline V and J ends were trimmed by 5 bases and 0 bases, with 7 bases remaining between them. This CDR3 has 13 amino acids. The CDR3 DNA reads TGTGCCAGCTCAGATCGAACTAACTATGGCTACACCTTC. Its translation: CASSDRTNYGYTF.

This clonotype was seen a handful of times. V is TRBV5-1 and J is TRBJ2-5; no definite D call. Trimming took 4 bases from V and 2 from J, leaving 21 bases between them. Germline V gene lookup returns CDR1 SGHRS and CDR2 YFSETQ. This CDR3 is 17 amino acids long. In DNA form, the CDR3 reads TGCGCCAGCAGCCCCCTCGGAAGTAGCTCTCCGCAAGAGACCCAGTACTTC. It is translated as CASSPLGSSSPQETQYF. Full variable domain (missing parts from reference TRBV5-1 and TRBJ2-5): KAGVTQTPRYLIKTRGQQVTLSCSPISGHRSVSWYQQTPGQGLQFLFEYFSETQRNKGNFPGRFSGRQFSNSRSEMNVSTLELGDSALYLCASSPLGSSSPQETQYFGPGTRLLVL.

This chain connects TRBV20-1 to TRBJ2-1, with 8 bases matching TRBD2. In germline, CDR1 is DFQATT, CDR2 SNEGSKA (reference sequence). Losses at the gene ends were 6 bases for V and 5 bases for J; bases not matched to a gene: 12. The CDR3 length is 15 residues. CDR3 residues: CSARSGLAGDNEQFF. As DNA, the CDR3 is TGCAGTGCCAGGTCTGGGCTAGCGGGCGACAATGAGCAGTTCTTC.

The chain has TRBV5-1 and TRBJ2-5; 8 bases are a match to TRBD1. CDR3 length: 15 amino acids. V trimming: 5 bases; J trimming: 5 bases; junction bases outside the gene matches: 11. Germline assignment: CDR1 SGHRS and CDR2 YFSETQ. The CDR3 protein is CASRQNQGAGETQYF. The CDR3 bases are TGCGCCAGCAGACAAAACCAGGGGGCGGGGGAGACCCAGTACTTC.

This chain joins TRBV6-1 and TRBJ1-5, with D possibly being TRBD1 (6 bases). Germline V gene data show CDR1 as MNHNS and CDR2 as SASEGT. The CDR3 length is 14 residues. Trimming shortened V by 3 bases and J by 6 bases, and 12 bases separated the two germline ends. As DNA, the CDR3 is TGTGCCAGCAGTGATGTGGGGGGCCCTCAGCCCCAGCATTTT. It translates to CASSDVGGPQPQHF.

This rearrangement joins TRBV7-9 to TRBJ2-1; 8 bases map to TRBD2. Germline V gene data show CDR1 as SEHNR and CDR2 as FQNEAQ (reference sequence). Germline trimming cut 6 bases from V and 16 bases from J; bases unmatched to any gene: 11. The CDR3 is 12 residues long. CDR3 protein: CASSAGTSGYFF. The CDR3 region has the DNA TGTGCCAGCAGTGCCGGGACTAGTGGATATTTCTTC.